This note documents a single T cell receptor (beta chain) sequence. Its antigen is unknown. A much larger clone differs by one base, so this may be a read error. This CDR3 has 14 residues. Trimming at V came to 5 bases and at J to 2 bases, leaving 3 bases not matched to a gene. Per germline, CDR1 SEHNR and CDR2 FQNEAQ (reference sequence). The PCR had 60 Vbeta and 13 Jbeta primers. The assay was immunoSEQ multiplex PCR, and TCRdb's table has in-frame clones only and misses some. Among 90,000 to 120,000 clones listed, approximately 79% were seen once. This entry is derived from a study of cytomegalovirus exposure and HLA in healthy donors. Study information: T cells numbering around 170 million yielded 100 million to 120 million unique TCR beta sequences in an earlier analysis. Regarding the study as a whole: TCR beta sequences reportedly predicted most subjects' HLA-A and HLA-B alleles accurately. Across donors, most TCRs were seen rarely, yet some public ones were widespread.

The material sequenced was PBMCs. This chain connects TRBV7-9 to TRBJ2-3, with 8 bases that match TRBD2. The clonotype was recovered from a man between 18 and 29 years old in good health and CMV-seronegative. This CDR3 is CASSDGGATDTQYF. CDR3 coding DNA: TGTGCCAGCAGCGACGGGGGGGCCACAGATACGCAGTATTTT. The full variable domain, completed using reference TRBV7-9 and TRBJ2-3, is DTGVSQNPRHKITKRGQNVTFRCDPISEHNRLYWYRQTLGQGPEFLTYFQNEAQLEKSRLLSDRFSAERPKGSFSTLEIQRTEQGDSAMYLCASSDGGATDTQYFGPGTRLTVL.